The present T cell receptor (beta chain) was sequenced within a study of Ad26.COV2.S vaccination and SARS-CoV-2 variants. The treatment: roughly 19 received Ad26.COV2.S at low or high dose, single or two shots; about five received placebo; per-sample allocation not given. Material that was analyzed had been drawn on day 63 after the first vaccine or placebo injection. The donor's status was that of an adult aged 18-55 years in Boston. Remarks on this clone: The antigen remains unidentified.

Libraries were prepared by immunoSEQ multiplex PCR; TCRdb keeps only in-frame clonotypes and omits some of them. The sample shows about 350,000 clones, roughly 91% of them seen only once. Whole-study findings and limits: The TCR breadth and depth analyses may have produced an underestimate of total T cell responses.

Per the germline V gene, CDR1 is MDHEN and CDR2 is SYDVKM. CDR3 length: 15 residues. V was clipped by 2 bases and J by 3 bases, with 11 bases between them. This chain joins TRBV28 and TRBJ1-5, with D uncertain. The sequences come from peripheral blood, collected in a trial of Ad26.COV2.S vaccine versus placebo. The receptor comes from a person between 18 and 65 years old who received the Ad26.COV2.S COVID-19 vaccine or a placebo. CDR3 sequence: CASSLMPGPNQPQHF. CDR3 bases: TGTGCCAGCAGTTTAATGCCAGGACCCAATCAGCCCCAGCATTTT.